One sample yielded the 30 T cell receptor beta chains listed below, sequenced in a study of T cells in Graves' hyperthyroidism and ophthalmopathy. Amplification targeted TCR beta CDR3 regions from RNA transcripts. TCR CDR3 underwent first-round RT-PCR with the HTBI primer set. TCRdb called the multiplex PCR reads again in MiXCR, with one record for every CDR3 protein. The profile covers approximately 560,000 distinct CDR3 sequences, with around 46% appearing a single time and 8% to 8.5% taken by the ten largest. The sequencing sample was made of peripheral blood or thyroid tissue (not recorded which). The receptors were gathered from a young woman with Graves' hyperthyroidism.

This clonotype was found a few times. The chain has TRBV2 and TRBJ2-7; TRBD1 might be the D (5 bases). CDR3 length equals 13 residues. Deletions cut 5 bases from V and 3 bases from J, with 11 bases between. Germline assignment: CDR1 SNHLY and CDR2 FYNNEI. CDR3: CASSYDRNYEQYF. The CDR3, as DNA: TGTGCCAGCAGTTACGACAGAAACTACGAGCAGTACTTC.

The chain combines TRBV6-5 with TRBJ2-5; D is possibly TRBD2 (5 bases). Germline V gene data show CDR1 as MNHEY and CDR2 as SVGAGI. V was shortened by 10 bases and J by 0 bases, with 15 bases between the two germline ends. This CDR3 comprises 14 residues. For the CDR3, the DNA is TGTGCCATCGCGGGTAATGCGAACCAAGAGACCCAGTACTTC. Encoded protein: CAIAGNANQETQYF.

In the case of this clonotype: Given a much more abundant clone one base away, this may be a read error. The rearrangement uses TRBV24-1 and TRBJ2-7; D possibly corresponds to TRBD1 (6 bases). The V gene's germline CDR1 is KGHDR and CDR2 SFDVKD. The CDR3 covers 13 residues. CDR3: CAASETVQGQQYF. The CDR3 nucleotides read TGTGCCGCCAGTGAGACAGTACAGGGCCAGCAGTACTTC.

This clonotype has only a few counts. CDR3 in DNA: TGCAGTGCCCTGGGGGGCCCTAACTATGGCTACACCTTC. Protein: CSALGGPNYGYTF. V gene TRBV20-1 combines with J gene TRBJ1-2; possible D gene TRBD1, 6 bases. Germline V gene sequence: CDR1 DFQATT, CDR2 SNEGSKA (reference sequence). V was trimmed by 6 bases and J by 0 bases, leaving 11 bases between them. The CDR3 runs to 13 residues.

Turning to this clonotype: The junction and the germline gene differ at one end; a read error may be behind it. The rearrangement links TRBV9 to TRBJ2-2, with D maybe TRBD2 (6 bases). The germline gives CDR1 SGDLS, CDR2 YYNGEE. The CDR3 runs 15 residues. The CDR3: CVSSVGGVGTGELFF. In DNA form, the CDR3 reads TGTGTCAGCAGCGTCGGGGGAGTGGGAACCGGGGAGCTGTTTTTT.

In its sample, this clonotype was seen many times. The genes are TRBV2 and TRBJ2-6; 8 positions match TRBD1. The CDR3 totals 14 residues. From germline, CDR1 is SNHLY and CDR2 FYNNEI. V lost 6 bases to trimming and J lost 2 bases; unmatched junction nucleotides: 0. CDR3 region: CASRDRAGANVLTF. The CDR3 DNA reads TGTGCCAGCAGGGACAGGGCTGGGGCCAACGTCCTGACTTTC.

V gene TRBV5-1 combines with J gene TRBJ1-1, with D possibly being TRBD1 (5 bases). The ends were cut back, 4 bases at V and 3 bases at J, with 10 bases in the middle. This CDR3 has 13 residues. Germline assignment: CDR1 SGHRS and CDR2 YFSETQ. CDR3 in amino acids: CASSHGTDTEAFF. In nucleotides, the CDR3 is TGCGCCAGCAGCCACGGGACCGACACTGAAGCTTTCTTT. The variable domain in full, with the rest retrieved from reference TRBV5-1 and TRBJ1-1, is KAGVTQTPRYLIKTRGQQVTLSCSPISGHRSVSWYQQTPGQGLQFLFEYFSETQRNKGNFPGRFSGRQFSNSRSEMNVSTLELGDSALYLCASSHGTDTEAFFGQGTRLTVV.

This clonotype was counted at least ten times. At one end the junction does not follow the germline gene, possibly because of a read error. The J gene is TRBJ1-2, the V gene TRBV5-1; no firm D call. The germline gives CDR1 SGHRS, CDR2 YFSETQ. The CDR3 extends over 13 amino acids. The CDR3 region is CASSLARVYGYTF. DNA for the CDR3: TGTGCCAGCAGCTTAGCCCGGGTGTATGGCTACACCTTC.

The chain couples TRBV7-9 to TRBJ1-5, with 7 nucleotides matching TRBD1. V lost 6 bases, J lost 5 bases, and 10 bases stayed unmatched. Germline CDR1 is SEHNR and CDR2 is FQNEAQ (reference sequence). This CDR3 has 15 amino acids. Here the CDR3 reads CASRPDRVPYQPQHF. DNA for the CDR3: TGTGCCAGCAGGCCTGACAGGGTCCCATATCAGCCCCAGCATTTT.

This clonotype was detected many times. The chain uses TRBV7-3 and TRBJ2-7; 8 bases are a match to TRBD1. This CDR3 spans 14 amino acids. The ends lost 3 bases at V and 5 bases at J; junction bases unmatched: 6. Germline V gives CDR1 SGHTA, CDR2 FQGTGA. CDR3: CASSLSGGADEQYF. Written as DNA, the CDR3 is TGTGCCAGCAGCTTGTCAGGGGGCGCGGACGAGCAGTACTTC.

This chain connects TRBV7-2 to TRBJ1-5; D unclear. Germline V lookup: CDR1 SGHTA, CDR2 FQGNSA. The CDR3 has 13 amino acids. Trimming took off 4 bases at V and 3 bases at J, with 7 bases between the two ends. The DNA for the CDR3 is TGTGCCAGCAGCTCCCCGCACAATCAGCCCCAGCATTTT. It codes for CASSSPHNQPQHF. The entire variable domain, with the rest obtained from reference TRBV7-2 and TRBJ1-5, is as follows: GAGVSQSPSNKVTEKGKDVELRCDPISGHTALYWYRQSLGQGLEFLIYFQGNSAPDKSGLPSDRFSAERTGGSVSTLTIQRTQQEDSAVYLCASSSPHNQPQHFGDGTRLSIL.

The rearrangement uses TRBV4-1 and TRBJ2-5; D is perhaps TRBD2 (5 bases). This CDR3 contains 15 residues. The germline V and J ends were trimmed by 0 bases and 2 bases, with 10 bases remaining between them. From germline, CDR1 is MGHRA and CDR2 YSYEKL. CDR3 sequence reads: CASSQDRGYQETQYF. The CDR3 DNA sequence: TGCGCCAGCAGCCAAGATCGAGGGTATCAAGAGACCCAGTACTTC.

This clonotype was recorded many times. V usage is TRBV11-3 and J usage is TRBJ2-5; 8 nucleotides match TRBD2. Germline V CDR1 and CDR2: SGHNT, YENEEA. The CDR3 has 14 residues. V lost 5 bases to trimming and J lost 5 bases; unmatched junction nucleotides: 7. The CDR3 DNA sequence: TGTGCCAGCAGCGCATCTAGCGGGTGGGAGACCCAGTACTTC. Residues: CASSASSGWETQYF.

Worth noting for this clonotype: The CDR3 does not close with the conserved phenylalanine or tryptophan, likely indicating a read error. This chain uses TRBV10-3 with TRBJ1-1; D uncertain. The CDR3 has 14 residues. Germline lookup yields CDR1 ENHRY and CDR2 SYGVKD. The CDR3 is CVINPEGLRTEAFL. The DNA for the CDR3 is TGTGTCATCAACCCCGAGGGTCTACGGACTGAAGCTTTCCTT.

CDR3 coding DNA: TGCAGCGTGCCGACAGAGAATGGCTACACCTTC. Translating gives CSVPTENGYTF. V usage is TRBV29-1 and J usage is TRBJ1-2; D might be TRBD1 (5 bases). V dropped 6 bases and J dropped 6 bases, with 11 bases sitting between them. Looked up from germline, CDR1 is SQVTM and CDR2 is ANQGSEA. CDR3 length: 11 residues.

This rearrangement joins TRBV7-6 to TRBJ1-5; 9 bases match TRBD1. Losses at the gene ends were 5 bases for V and 0 bases for J; bases not matched to a gene: 8. Looked up from germline, CDR1 is SGHVS and CDR2 is FNYEAQ. The CDR3 runs 17 residues. CDR3: CASSQAWTGDSNQPQHF. The CDR3, as DNA: TGTGCCAGCAGCCAAGCCTGGACAGGGGATAGCAATCAGCCCCAGCATTTT. The complete variable domain, with remaining parts taken from reference TRBV7-6 and TRBJ1-5, reads GAGVSQSPRYKVTKRGQDVALRCDPISGHVSLYWYRQALGQGPEFLTYFNYEAQQDKSGLPNDRFSAERPEGSISTLTIQRTEQRDSAMYRCASSQAWTGDSNQPQHFGDGTRLSIL.

The chain combines TRBV2 with TRBJ1-1, with a tentative D call TRBD1 (5 bases). The CDR3 has 12 residues. V lost 7 bases, J lost 8 bases, and 14 bases lay in between. Looked up from germline, CDR1 is SNHLY and CDR2 is FYNNEI. In DNA form, the CDR3 reads TGTGCCAGCAAAGAGAGGACACCAGAAGCTTTCTTT. Amino acids: CASKERTPEAFF.

V is TRBV5-4 and J is TRBJ2-2; D possibly corresponds to TRBD1 (6 bases). Between the trimmed V and J ends, which lost 0 bases and 4 bases, there was a span of 13 bases. The CDR3 consists of 16 residues. Germline CDR1 SGHNT, CDR2 YYREEE (reference sequence). CDR3 sequence: CASSLGARGVTGELFF. The CDR3 bases are TGTGCCAGCAGCTTGGGTGCCAGGGGTGTCACCGGGGAGCTGTTTTTT.

The rearrangement uses TRBV19 and TRBJ1-1; a possible D gene is TRBD1 (5 bases). This CDR3 has 17 residues. The germline V gene has CDR1 LNHDA and CDR2 SQIVND (reference sequence). Trimming shortened V by 6 bases and J by 1 base, and 21 bases separated the two germline ends. The DNA for the CDR3 is TGTGCCAGTAGCAGACTTGGGGCGGGAGTGAGGAACACTGAAGCTTTCTTT. Its translation: CASSRLGAGVRNTEAFF. Complete variable domain (other parts from reference TRBV19 and TRBJ1-1): DGGITQSPKYLFRKEGQNVTLSCEQNLNHDAMYWYRQDPGQGLRLIYYSQIVNDFQKGDIAEGYSVSREKKESFPLTVTSAQKNPTAFYLCASSRLGAGVRNTEAFFGQGTRLTVV.

In its sample, this clonotype was seen a few times. The chain carries TRBV7-8 and TRBJ2-5; 10 nucleotides match TRBD2. V lost 2 bases and J lost 4; bases outside the gene matches: 7. This CDR3 has 16 residues. Germline V gene data show CDR1 as SGHVS and CDR2 as FQNEAQ. This CDR3 is CASSLPAGGSGETQYF. DNA of the CDR3: TGTGCCAGCAGCTTACCAGCGGGAGGGTCGGGAGAGACCCAGTACTTC.

This chain links TRBV24-1 with TRBJ1-4; 7 nucleotides align to TRBD1. The CDR3 is 15 amino acids. The V gene end was trimmed by 5 bases and the J gene end by 8 bases; junction bases not matched to a gene: 10. Germline lookup yields CDR1 KGHDR and CDR2 SFDVKD. The CDR3 DNA reads as TGTGCCACCAGTGCTAAGGACAGGAGGAGAGAAAAACTGTTTTTT. This sequence encodes CATSAKDRRREKLFF.

The chain combines TRBV29-1 with TRBJ2-3, with 7 positions matching TRBD2. The CDR3 covers 17 residues. J gave up 11 bases and V 3 bases, and 23 bases lay outside the gene matches. Germline CDR1 reads SQVTM; CDR2 reads ANQGSEA. The CDR3 sequence: CSVEGFRAGEYGVEQYF. Here the CDR3 DNA reads TGCAGCGTTGAGGGATTTAGGGCGGGAGAGTATGGCGTTGAGCAGTATTTT.

V and J are TRBV10-3 and TRBJ2-7, with TRBD1 identical over 7 bases. The V segment lost 3 bases and the J segment 5 bases; nucleotides outside the gene matches: 1. Per germline, CDR1 ENHRY and CDR2 SYGVKD. The CDR3 sequence is 12 residues long. The CDR3 protein is CAISDQGDEQYF. The CDR3 DNA follows: TGTGCCATCAGTGATCAGGGGGACGAGCAGTACTTC.

This sequence joins TRBV14 and TRBJ2-7; D is perhaps TRBD2 (5 bases). This CDR3 is 14 amino acids long. V dropped 4 bases and J dropped 3 bases, with 13 bases sitting between them. Germline V lookup: CDR1 SGHDN, CDR2 FVKESK. CDR3 residues: CASSRLRTDYEQYF. The CDR3, as DNA: TGTGCCAGCAGCCGACTCCGGACTGACTACGAGCAGTACTTC.

This clonotype was observed a few times. The rearrangement uses TRBV5-1 and TRBJ2-5; 16 nucleotides line up with TRBD2. The ends lost 4 bases at V and 2 bases at J; junction bases unmatched: 5. The germline gives CDR1 SGHRS, CDR2 YFSETQ. The CDR3 is made up of 17 amino acids. The CDR3 spells CASSTGLAGGMQETQYF. In DNA form, the CDR3 reads TGCGCCAGCAGCACGGGACTAGCGGGAGGGATGCAAGAGACCCAGTACTTC.

In the case of this clonotype: A much larger clone lies one base from this, so it may be a read error. The V gene is TRBV14, the J gene TRBJ2-5; a possible D gene is TRBD2 (6 bases). Germline CDR1 reads SGHDN; CDR2 reads FVKESK. The V and J ends lost 4 bases and 6 bases respectively, with 15 bases between them. This CDR3 region has 14 residues. The CDR3 region is CASSRPLASQTQYF. The CDR3 nucleotides read TGTGCCAGCAGCCGCCCCCTAGCGTCTCAGACCCAGTACTTC.

The V and J genes are TRBV7-6 and TRBJ2-3; TRBD2 matches at 9 bases. The CDR3 is made up of 16 amino acids. Unmatched junction bases numbered 5, after V lost 2 bases and J lost 2 bases. Germline CDR1 is SGHVS and CDR2 is FNYEAQ. The CDR3 nucleotides read TGTGCCAGCAGCTTATTACCTAGCGGGATCACAGATACGCAGTATTTT. This translates into CASSLLPSGITDTQYF.

This chain joins TRBV10-3 and TRBJ2-5; 10 bases agree with TRBD2. The CDR3 runs 18 residues. The germline V gene has CDR1 ENHRY and CDR2 SYGVKD. Trimming cost V 0 bases and J 3 bases; bases outside gene matches: 10. In DNA, the CDR3 is TGTGCCATCAGTGAGTCGATCGGTATCACTAGCGGGAAAGAGACCCAGTACTTC. Protein: CAISESIGITSGKETQYF.

Concerning this clonotype itself: At one boundary the junction diverges from the germline segment, which might be a read error. The gene calls are TRBV5-1 and TRBJ1-1; unclear D gene. Germline-derived CDR1 and CDR2 are SGHRS and YFSETQ. This CDR3 has 13 amino acids. CDR3 region: CASSQAELTEASF. The CDR3 nucleotides read TGCGCCAGCAGCCAAGCTGAGCTCACTGAAGCTTCCTTT.

This clonotype was detected many times. The chain uses TRBV24-1 and TRBJ1-4, with 8 positions matching TRBD1. Germline values: CDR1 KGHDR, CDR2 SFDVKD. V was clipped by 2 bases and J by 11 bases; unmatched bases: 9. CDR3 length: 15 amino acids. The CDR3 loop reads CATSDSQGDWGKLFF. The DNA of the CDR3 is TGTGCCACCAGTGATTCACAGGGGGATTGGGGGAAACTGTTTTTT.